This TCR beta chain comes out of a study of early T cells in non-severe SARS-CoV-2 infection. Study-level information: Investigators sequenced bulk RNA drawn from unsorted whole blood, and chains remained unpaired.

This clonotype was counted at least ten times. What it recognizes is unknown. Findings and caveats of the study: Private and CD4 specificities were missed by VDJdb matching, skewed to anti-spike CD8.

The CDR3 totals 13 residues. Trimming pared 11 bases from V and 5 bases from J, leaving 16 bases between. Germline values: CDR1 MGHDK, CDR2 SYGVNS. Each cDNA molecule carried a unique molecular identifier. TCRdb re-analysed the 5' RACE reads in MiXCR, keeping a single row per CDR3 protein. The data contain approximately 46,000 distinct CDR3 sequences, around 5.7% of them singletons. Sequencing was performed on whole blood. The chain couples TRBV25-1 to TRBJ2-1; D gene uncertain. This TCR was sampled from an adult who was a healthcare worker with PCR-confirmed SARS-CoV-2 infection or an uninfected control (not recorded which). CDR3 region: CAATGRFDNEQFF. The CDR3 bases are TGTGCCGCAACCGGCCGGTTCGACAATGAGCAGTTCTTC.